A selection of T cell receptor beta chains follows, all from one sample in a study of blood T cells in healthy people across ages. TCRdb itself ran the 5' RACE reads through MiXCR, one entry per CDR3 protein. The table has approximately 1,700,000 distinct CDR3 sequences, 39% seen once. Sequencing input: blood. The receptors derive from a human donor in good health. CDR3s include the opening cysteine and the closing phenylalanine or tryptophan. A D gene is named only where the DNA matches it firmly. The size field is filled for only some rows; it gives once, few, many or a size class.

-	TRBD1	TRBJ2-1	TRBV5-1	TGCGCCAGCAGCCCTTCCGCGTCGGGACAGGGTCCCAATGAGCAGTTCTTC	CASSPSASGQGPNEQFF
-	-	TRBJ2-6	TRBV2	TGTGCCAGCAGTGAAGGGGCCCCTGGCGGTGGGGCCAACGTCCGGACTTTC	CASSEGAPGGGANVRTF
few	TRBD2	TRBJ2-7	TRBV7-2	TGTGCCAGCAGCTTAGCGCGGGGGGCCTCCTACGAGCAGTACTTC	CASSLARGASYEQYF
-	TRBD1	TRBJ2-3	TRBV12-3/TRBV12-4	TGTGCCAGCAGTACCCGGGACAGGGTAGCAGATACGCAGTATTTT	CASSTRDRVADTQYF
many	-	TRBJ1-2	TRBV29-1	TGCAGCGTTGAATCTAGTGGTCTCTATGGCTACACCTTC	CSVESSGLYGYTF
-	TRBD1	TRBJ1-1	TRBV7-9	TGTGCCAGCAGCTTAGGGGACAGGGGAACCACTGAAGCTTTCTTT	CASSLGDRGTTEAFF
few	-	TRBJ1-6	TRBV7-8	TGTGCCAGCAGCTTAGTTCCCGATTCACCCCTCCACTTT	CASSLVPDSPLHF
-	-	TRBJ2-7	TRBV28	TGTGCCAGCGAACCCCAGGGGACACCGATCTACGAGCAGTACTTC	CASEPQGTPIYEQYF
few	-	TRBJ2-3	TRBV7-3	TGTGCCAGCAGCTTAATCGTGGGAAGAGATACGCAGTATTTT	CASSLIVGRDTQYF
-	-	TRBJ1-1	TRBV15	TGTGCCACCAGCAGGTCAGGGGACTGGACTGAAGCTTTCTTT	CATSRSGDWTEAFF
once	-	TRBJ1-1	TRBV14	TGTGCCAGCAGCCATTGGGGTAATTTGAACACTGAAGCTTTCTTT	CASSHWGNLNTEAFF
few	-	TRBJ2-7	TRBV9	TGTGCCAGCAGCGTAGCAGTGGGGGACTACGAGCAGTACTTC	CASSVAVGDYEQYF
-	-	TRBJ2-1	TRBV4-1	TGCGCCAGCAGCCCCCGGGACACACTAGGTAATGAGCAGTTCTTC	CASSPRDTLGNEQFF
-	TRBD2	TRBJ2-1	TRBV7-9	TGTGCCAGCAGCCCATGGCTAGCGGGGAGCAATGAGCAGTTCTTC	CASSPWLAGSNEQFF
few	-	TRBJ1-6	TRBV15	TGTGCCACCAGCAGAGATCGGGTCGTCTATAATTCACCCCTCCACTTT	CATSRDRVVYNSPLHF
few	TRBD1	TRBJ2-5	TRBV7-2	TGTGCCAGCAGCCCACGACAGGGAAGGTGGGAGACCCAGTACTTC	CASSPRQGRWETQYF
-	-	TRBJ2-7	TRBV7-9	TGTGCCAGCAGCCACCAGAATCGACAGTCCTACGAGCAGTACTTC	CASSHQNRQSYEQYF
few	-	TRBJ1-5	TRBV20-1	TGCAGTGCCCCTGGACACCCTGGGGGCGATCAGCCCCAGCATTTT	CSAPGHPGGDQPQHF
-	-	TRBJ2-7	TRBV18	TGTGCCAGCTCAAAGGCCGGGAGCTCCTACGAGCAGTACTTC	CASSKAGSSYEQYF
many	TRBD2	TRBJ2-3	TRBV6-4	TGTGCCAGCAGTCCGACTAGCGGGGGGACCACAGATACGCAGTATTTT	CASSPTSGGTTDTQYF
few	-	TRBJ2-5	TRBV6-9	TGTGCCAGCATTTATCAAGGAGGAGGGTACCAAGAGACCCAGTACTTC	CASIYQGGGYQETQYF
few	-	TRBJ1-5	TRBV20-1	TGCAGTGCTGGTTTCCCTAATCAGCCCCAGCATTTT	CSAGFPNQPQHF
-	TRBD2	TRBJ2-1	TRBV6-6	TGTGCCAGCAGAAATGGCGGGGGGGCTTACAATGGGCAGTTCTTC	CASRNGGGAYNGQFF
few	-	TRBJ2-6	TRBV20-1	TGCAGTGCTGGTGACAGATCTGGGGCCAACGTCCTGACTTTC	CSAGDRSGANVLTF
-	TRBD1	TRBJ1-2	TRBV3-1	TGTGCCAGCAGCCTCGCGACAGGGGGCTATGGCTACACCTTC	CASSLATGGYGYTF
-	-	TRBJ2-1	TRBV6-2/TRBV6-3	TGTGCCTGTTCCTCGAGGCCTGAGCAGTTCTTC	CACSSRPEQFF
-	TRBD1	TRBJ1-5	TRBV5-6	TGTGCCAGCAGCGTATTCCGGGACAGGGGTCGCAATCAGCCCCAGCATTTT	CASSVFRDRGRNQPQHF
-	-	TRBJ1-1	TRBV6-5	TGTGCCAGCAGTCTCGTGAGTGGCAGTGGCGAAGCTTTCTTT	CASSLVSGSGEAFF
-	TRBD2	TRBJ2-5	TRBV7-9	TGTGCCAGCAACCTGGGACTAGCGTCGGAAGAGACCCAGTACTTC	CASNLGLASEETQYF
-	-	TRBJ1-3	TRBV20-1	TGCAGTGCTAGACCTAGGGAGGGCACCACTGGAAACACCATATATTTT	CSARPREGTTGNTIYF
-	TRBD1	TRBJ2-7	TRBV5-6	TGTGCCGGCAGCTTGGCCAACAGGGGCCTCTACGAGCAGTACTTC	CAGSLANRGLYEQYF
few	-	TRBJ2-6	TRBV20-1	TGCAGTGCTAGGGACCCGTTTTCCTCTGGGGCCAACGTCCTGACTTTC	CSARDPFSSGANVLTF
few	-	TRBJ2-7	TRBV5-5	TGTGCCAGCAGCCGTGGGATGGGGAACGAGCAGTACTTC	CASSRGMGNEQYF
few	TRBD1	TRBJ1-4	TRBV5-6	TGTGCCAGCAGCTTAGTCCAGGGGGCAAATGAAAAACTGTTTTTT	CASSLVQGANEKLFF
-	-	TRBJ1-1	TRBV15	TGTGCCACCAGCAGAGATCGAGTAGCGATCGGCACTGAAGCTTTCTTT	CATSRDRVAIGTEAFF
-	-	TRBJ1-2	TRBV6-1	TGTGCCAGCAGTCGGGGAGGTAGGGCCCCTTTCGGCTATGGCTACACCTTC	CASSRGGRAPFGYGYTF
-	TRBD1	TRBJ2-7	TRBV28	TGTGCCAGCAGTCCCGCCAGGGGGATTACCTACGAGCAGTACTTC	CASSPARGITYEQYF
-	-	TRBJ1-4	TRBV12-3/TRBV12-4	TGTGCCGGCAGCCCCAGGGCGGGGTCTAATGAAAAACTGTTTTTT	CAGSPRAGSNEKLFF
-	-	TRBJ1-5	TRBV7-2	TGTGCCAGCAGCTCGAATTCAGGGCTATGGCCCCAGCATTTT	CASSSNSGLWPQHF
-	-	TRBJ2-3	TRBV5-1	TGCGCCAGCAGCTTCGGCGGGAAAACCACAGGTACGCAGTATTTT	CASSFGGKTTGTQYF
-	-	TRBJ1-2	TRBV4-3	TGCGCCAGCAGCCAAGGGGAAGGGGGCTATGGCTACACCTTC	CASSQGEGGYGYTF
-	-	TRBJ1-1	TRBV5-4	TGTGCCAGCAGCGCCCTGTCCGTGAACACCGAAGCTTTCTTT	CASSALSVNTEAFF
many	-	TRBJ2-7	TRBV5-5	TGTGCCAGCAGCTCCCACAGTGGCTACGAGCAGTACTTC	CASSSHSGYEQYF
-	TRBD1	TRBJ1-2	TRBV7-2	TGTGCCAGCAGACCCAGGACAGGGGTTTGGGAGTATGGCTACACCTTC	CASRPRTGVWEYGYTF
-	-	TRBJ1-2	TRBV2	TGTGCCACTGAGACATTAGGTGGCTACACCTTC	CATETLGGYTF
few	-	TRBJ2-2	TRBV7-3	TGTGCCAGCAGCCCTACCGGGCCGAACACCGGGGAGCTGTTTTTT	CASSPTGPNTGELFF
-	-	TRBJ1-5	TRBV6-1	TGTGCCAGCCACCACGGACGTTTTCTGGGCAATCAGCCCCAGCATTTT	CASHHGRFLGNQPQHF
-	TRBD2	TRBJ2-3	TRBV6-6	TGTGCCAGCAGTTATAGCGGGGACGACCCCACAGATACGCAGTATTTT	CASSYSGDDPTDTQYF
-	TRBD1	TRBJ2-2	TRBV5-5	TGTGCCAGCAGCTTGATGGGACAGGGGAGGGAGCTGTTTTTT	CASSLMGQGRELFF
-	-	TRBJ1-5	TRBV5-1	TGCGCCAGCAGCTCTGGAGAGGGCGGTAATCAGCCCCAGCATTTT	CASSSGEGGNQPQHF
-	-	TRBJ2-1	TRBV12-3/TRBV12-4	TGTGCCAGCAGTTTAGTTCGACTATCTCAGTTCTTC	CASSLVRLSQFF
-	-	TRBJ2-1	TRBV6-4	TGTGCCAGCAGTGACTCTCGCGGGGGCCGATACAATGAGCAGTTCTTC	CASSDSRGGRYNEQFF
-	-	TRBJ1-4	TRBV6-6	TGTGCCAGCACCCACAGGGTCTCGGATGAAAAACTGTTTTTT	CASTHRVSDEKLFF
-	TRBD1	TRBJ2-1	TRBV9	TGTGCCAGCAGCGTGGAGGGACAGGGGAGGAACAATGAGCAGTTCTTC	CASSVEGQGRNNEQFF
-	-	TRBJ2-5	TRBV5-1	TGCGCCAGCAGCTTGCCGAATAAGCCCCCCGAGACCCAGTACTTC	CASSLPNKPPETQYF
few	TRBD1	TRBJ2-7	TRBV4-2	TGTGCCAGCAGCCAACAACTACAGGGGATGGCCTACGAGCAGTACTTC	CASSQQLQGMAYEQYF
-	TRBD1	TRBJ1-5	TRBV12-3/TRBV12-4	TGTGCCAGCACCAAGGGGGCGCAGCCCCAGCATTTT	CASTKGAQPQHF
-	-	TRBJ2-3	TRBV7-9	TGTGCCAGCAGAGACTTGACCCCCCGAGATACGCAGTATTTT	CASRDLTPRDTQYF
-	-	TRBJ1-2	TRBV11-2	TGTGCCAGCAGCTTGACCGGGGGGACCTTCTATGGCTACACCTTC	CASSLTGGTFYGYTF
-	TRBD1	TRBJ1-2	TRBV12-3/TRBV12-4	TGTGCCAGCAGTCCAACCCCAAGTTGGGACAGGGACTATGGCTACACCTTC	CASSPTPSWDRDYGYTF